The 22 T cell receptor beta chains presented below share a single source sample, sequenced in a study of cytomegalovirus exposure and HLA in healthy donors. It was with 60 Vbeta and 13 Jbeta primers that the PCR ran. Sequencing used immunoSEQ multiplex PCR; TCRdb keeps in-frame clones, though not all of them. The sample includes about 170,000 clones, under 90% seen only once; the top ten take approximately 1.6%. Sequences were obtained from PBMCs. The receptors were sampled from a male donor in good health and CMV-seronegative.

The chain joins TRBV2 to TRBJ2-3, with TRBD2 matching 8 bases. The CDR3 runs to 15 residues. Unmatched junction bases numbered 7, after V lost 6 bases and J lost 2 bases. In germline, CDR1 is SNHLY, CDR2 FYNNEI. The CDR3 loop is CASRAGTRSTDTQYF. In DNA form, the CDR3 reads TGTGCCAGCAGAGCCGGGACTAGGTCCACAGATACGCAGTATTTT.

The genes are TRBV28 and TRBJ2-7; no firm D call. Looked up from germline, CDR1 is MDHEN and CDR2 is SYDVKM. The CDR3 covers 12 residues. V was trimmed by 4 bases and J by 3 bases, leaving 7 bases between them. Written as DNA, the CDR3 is TGTGCCAGCAGTTCTAGTCTCTACGAGCAGTACTTC. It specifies CASSSSLYEQYF.

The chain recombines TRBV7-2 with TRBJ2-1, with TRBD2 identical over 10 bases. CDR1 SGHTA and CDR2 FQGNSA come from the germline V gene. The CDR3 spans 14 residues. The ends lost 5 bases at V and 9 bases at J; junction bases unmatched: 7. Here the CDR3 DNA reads TGTGCCAGCAGCACGGGACTAGCGAATGGTGAGCAGTTCTTC. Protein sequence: CASSTGLANGEQFF.

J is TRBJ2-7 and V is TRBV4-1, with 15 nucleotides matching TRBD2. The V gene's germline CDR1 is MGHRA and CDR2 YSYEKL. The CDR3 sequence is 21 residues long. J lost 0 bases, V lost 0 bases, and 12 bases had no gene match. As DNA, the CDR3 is TGCGCCAGCAGCCAAGATCCCTCGGGACTAGCGGGGGGACCGAGCTCCTACGAGCAGTACTTC. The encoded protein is CASSQDPSGLAGGPSSYEQYF.

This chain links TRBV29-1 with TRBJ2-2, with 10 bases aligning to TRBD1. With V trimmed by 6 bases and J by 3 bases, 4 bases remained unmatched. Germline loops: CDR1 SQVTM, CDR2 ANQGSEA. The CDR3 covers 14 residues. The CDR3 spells CSVGQGGYTGELFF. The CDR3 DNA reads TGCAGCGTAGGACAGGGGGGTTACACCGGGGAGCTGTTTTTT.

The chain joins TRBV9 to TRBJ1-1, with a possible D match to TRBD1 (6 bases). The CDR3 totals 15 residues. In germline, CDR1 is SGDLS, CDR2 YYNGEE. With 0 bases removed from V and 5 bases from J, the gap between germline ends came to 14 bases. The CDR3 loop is CASSVGQNQGTEAFF. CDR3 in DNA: TGTGCCAGCAGCGTAGGCCAGAACCAGGGGACTGAAGCTTTCTTT.

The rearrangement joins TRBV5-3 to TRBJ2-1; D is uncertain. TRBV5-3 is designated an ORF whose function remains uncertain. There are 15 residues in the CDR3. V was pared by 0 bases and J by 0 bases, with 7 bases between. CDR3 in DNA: TGTGCCAGAAGCTTGGAAACGAGCTCCTACAATGAGCAGTTCTTC. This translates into CARSLETSSYNEQFF.

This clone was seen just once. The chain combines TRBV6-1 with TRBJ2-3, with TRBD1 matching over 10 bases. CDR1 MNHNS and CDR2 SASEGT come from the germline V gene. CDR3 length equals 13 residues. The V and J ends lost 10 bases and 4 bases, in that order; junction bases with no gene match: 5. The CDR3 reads CATGQGVSDTQYF. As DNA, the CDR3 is TGTGCCACCGGACAGGGGGTTTCAGATACGCAGTATTTT.

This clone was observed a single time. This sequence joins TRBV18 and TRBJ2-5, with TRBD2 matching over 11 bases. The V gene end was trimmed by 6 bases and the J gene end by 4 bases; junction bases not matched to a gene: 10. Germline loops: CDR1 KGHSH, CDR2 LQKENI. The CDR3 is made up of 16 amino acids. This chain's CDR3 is CASSTTASGRLETQYF. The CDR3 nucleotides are TGTGCCAGCTCTACCACGGCTAGCGGGAGGTTAGAGACCCAGTACTTC.

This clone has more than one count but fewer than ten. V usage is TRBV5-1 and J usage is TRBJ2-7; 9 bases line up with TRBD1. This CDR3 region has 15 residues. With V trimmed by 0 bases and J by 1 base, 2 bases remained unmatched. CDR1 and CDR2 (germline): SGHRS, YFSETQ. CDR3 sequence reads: CASSLGGTGSYEQYF. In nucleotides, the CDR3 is TGCGCCAGCAGCTTGGGTGGGACAGGGTCCTACGAGCAGTACTTC.

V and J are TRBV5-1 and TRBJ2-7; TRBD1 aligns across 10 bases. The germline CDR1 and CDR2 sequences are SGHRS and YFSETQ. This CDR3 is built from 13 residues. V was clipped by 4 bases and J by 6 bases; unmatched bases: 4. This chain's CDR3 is CASSRDRGPEQYF. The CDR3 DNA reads TGCGCCAGCAGCCGAGACAGGGGGCCCGAGCAGTACTTC.

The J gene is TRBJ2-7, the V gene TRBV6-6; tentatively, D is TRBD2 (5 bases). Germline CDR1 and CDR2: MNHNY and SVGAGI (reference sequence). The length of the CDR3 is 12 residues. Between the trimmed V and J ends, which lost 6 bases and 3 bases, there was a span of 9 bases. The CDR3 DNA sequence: TGTGCCAGCAGGTCGGACTTCTACGAGCAGTACTTC. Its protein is CASRSDFYEQYF.

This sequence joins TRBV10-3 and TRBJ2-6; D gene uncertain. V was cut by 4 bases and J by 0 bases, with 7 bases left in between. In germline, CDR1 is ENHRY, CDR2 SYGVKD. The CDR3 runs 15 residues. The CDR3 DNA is TGTGCCATCAGTGTAGATGGCTCTGGGGCCAACGTCCTGACTTTC. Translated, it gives CAISVDGSGANVLTF.

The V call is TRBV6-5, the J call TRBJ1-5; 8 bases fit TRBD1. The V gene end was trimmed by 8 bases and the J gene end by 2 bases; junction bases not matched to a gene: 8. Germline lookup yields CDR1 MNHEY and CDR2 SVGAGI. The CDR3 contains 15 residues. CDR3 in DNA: TGTGCCAGCGCGAGAAGACAGGGGCGCAATCAGCCCCAGCATTTT. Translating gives CASARRQGRNQPQHF.

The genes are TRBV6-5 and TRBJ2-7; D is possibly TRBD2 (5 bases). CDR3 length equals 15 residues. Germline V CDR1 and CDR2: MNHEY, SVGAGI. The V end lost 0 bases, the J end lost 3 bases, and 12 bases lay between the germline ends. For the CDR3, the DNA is TGTGCCAGCAGTTACTCCGAGCGTGAGGGCTACGAGCAGTACTTC. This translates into CASSYSEREGYEQYF.

The CDR3 nucleotides are TGTGCCAGCAGCGTCGGGGGCACCGGGGAGCTGTTTTTT. Its protein is CASSVGGTGELFF. The chain links TRBV9 to TRBJ2-2; a weak D match, TRBD2 (6 bases). This CDR3 comprises 13 residues. Trimming shortened V by 2 bases and J by 4 bases, and 6 bases separated the two germline ends. Per germline, CDR1 SGDLS and CDR2 YYNGEE.

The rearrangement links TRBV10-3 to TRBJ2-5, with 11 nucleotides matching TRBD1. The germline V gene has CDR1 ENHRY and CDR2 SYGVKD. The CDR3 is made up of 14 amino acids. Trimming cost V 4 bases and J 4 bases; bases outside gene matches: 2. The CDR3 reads CAISGTGGLETQYF. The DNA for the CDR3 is TGTGCCATCAGTGGGACAGGGGGCTTAGAGACCCAGTACTTC.

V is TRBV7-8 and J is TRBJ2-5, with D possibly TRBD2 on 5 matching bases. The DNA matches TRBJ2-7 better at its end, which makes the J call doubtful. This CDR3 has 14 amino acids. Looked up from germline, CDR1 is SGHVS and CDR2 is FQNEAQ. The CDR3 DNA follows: TGTGCCAGCAGCTTGGACTGGAGCTCCTACGAGCAGTACTTC. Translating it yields CASSLDWSSYEQYF.

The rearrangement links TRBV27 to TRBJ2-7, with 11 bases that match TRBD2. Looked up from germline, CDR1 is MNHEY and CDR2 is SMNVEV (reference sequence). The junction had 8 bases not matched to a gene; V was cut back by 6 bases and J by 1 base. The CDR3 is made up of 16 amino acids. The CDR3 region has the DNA TGTGCCAGCAGCAAGACTAGCGGGAAGGTTTCCTACGAGCAGTACTTC. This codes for CASSKTSGKVSYEQYF.

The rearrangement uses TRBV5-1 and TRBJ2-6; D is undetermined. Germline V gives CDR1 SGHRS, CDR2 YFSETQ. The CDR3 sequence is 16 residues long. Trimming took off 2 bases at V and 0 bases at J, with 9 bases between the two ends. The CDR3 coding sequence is TGCGCCAGCAGCTTATTCGGAGACTCTGGGGCCAACGTCCTGACTTTC. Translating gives CASSLFGDSGANVLTF.

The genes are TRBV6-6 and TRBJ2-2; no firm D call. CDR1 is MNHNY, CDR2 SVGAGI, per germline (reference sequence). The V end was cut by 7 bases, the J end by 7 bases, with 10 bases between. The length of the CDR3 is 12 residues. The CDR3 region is CASTHRGGELFF. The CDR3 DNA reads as TGTGCCAGCACGCACCGAGGCGGGGAGCTGTTTTTT.

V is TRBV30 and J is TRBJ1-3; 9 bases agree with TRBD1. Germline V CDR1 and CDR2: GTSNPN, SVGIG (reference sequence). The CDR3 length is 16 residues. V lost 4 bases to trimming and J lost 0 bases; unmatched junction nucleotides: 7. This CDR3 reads CAWKRDRAPSGNTIYF. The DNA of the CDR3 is TGTGCCTGGAAAAGGGACAGGGCTCCCTCTGGAAACACCATATATTTT.